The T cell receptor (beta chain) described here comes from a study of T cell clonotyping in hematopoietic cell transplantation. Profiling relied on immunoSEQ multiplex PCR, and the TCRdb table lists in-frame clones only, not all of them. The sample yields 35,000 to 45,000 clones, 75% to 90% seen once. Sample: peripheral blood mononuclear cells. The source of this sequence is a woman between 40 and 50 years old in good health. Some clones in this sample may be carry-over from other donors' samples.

The DNA for the CDR3 is TGTGCCAGCAGCCGTACCCGCCGAACAGGGATTGGGTACGAGCAGTACTTC. Residues: CASSRTRRTGIGYEQYF. The chain combines TRBV9 with TRBJ2-7, with D possibly being TRBD1 (6 bases). Germline V gene lookup returns CDR1 SGDLS and CDR2 YYNGEE. This CDR3 has 17 residues. The ends were cut back, 4 bases at V and 4 bases at J, with 24 bases in the middle.